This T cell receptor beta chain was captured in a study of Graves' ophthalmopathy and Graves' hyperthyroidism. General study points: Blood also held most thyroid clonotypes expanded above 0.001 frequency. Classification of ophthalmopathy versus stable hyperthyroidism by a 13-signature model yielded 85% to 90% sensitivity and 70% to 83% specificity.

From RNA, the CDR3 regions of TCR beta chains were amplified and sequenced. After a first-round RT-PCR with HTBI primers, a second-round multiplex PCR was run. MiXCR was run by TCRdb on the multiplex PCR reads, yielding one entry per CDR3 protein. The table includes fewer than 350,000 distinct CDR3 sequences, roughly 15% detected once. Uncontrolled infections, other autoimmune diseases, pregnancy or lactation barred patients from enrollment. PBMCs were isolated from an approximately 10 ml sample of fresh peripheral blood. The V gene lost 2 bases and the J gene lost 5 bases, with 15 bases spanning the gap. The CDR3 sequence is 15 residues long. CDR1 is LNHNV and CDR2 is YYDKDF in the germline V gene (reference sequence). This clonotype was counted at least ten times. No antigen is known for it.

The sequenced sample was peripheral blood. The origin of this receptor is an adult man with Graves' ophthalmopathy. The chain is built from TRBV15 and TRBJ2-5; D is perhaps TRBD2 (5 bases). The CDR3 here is CATSRNYGERETQYF. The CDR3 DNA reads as TGTGCCACCAGCAGAAATTACGGGGAGAGGGAGACCCAGTACTTC.